This T cell receptor beta chain was recovered during a study of blood T cell repertoires in COVID-19. Study summary: From the United States, Italy and Spain came samples of acute and convalescent COVID-19. PBMCs, B-cell-depleted T cells, or T cells provided the cDNA or gDNA that made up the material.

The CDR3 is 12 amino acids. Germline V gene data show CDR1 as MNHEY and CDR2 as SVGAGI. Trimming removed 6 bases at V and 11 bases at J, with 11 bases between. As handled by the study authors: Reference gene primer amplification gave nucleated cell count estimates. Sequencing used immunoSEQ multiplex PCR; TCRdb keeps in-frame clones, though not all of them. D and trimming were read from the DNA, whereas the V and J calls and clone size are those reported in that table. Altogether around 170,000 clones are present, around 84% being singletons, with the ten largest covering roughly 14%. The material sequenced was peripheral blood. This sequence joins TRBV6-5 and TRBJ1-6; D perhaps matches TRBD1 (5 bases). The TCR comes from a young man with active or convalescent COVID-19. The CDR3 DNA is TGTGCCAGCAGGCGGGGGTTGACACCCCTCCACTTT. Amino acids: CASRRGLTPLHF.